This TCR beta chain was captured in a study of blood T cell repertoires in COVID-19. Overall study context: Collection of acute and convalescent COVID-19 samples took place in the United States, Italy and Spain. Sample material is recorded as cDNA or gDNA derived from T cells, B-cell-depleted T cells, or PBMCs.

As originally analysed: From reference gene primer amplification, estimates of nucleated cell counts were derived. Assay: immunoSEQ multiplex PCR; the TCRdb copy retains only in-frame clones and omits some. That table supplies the V and J calls and clone size; D and trimming were determined from the DNA. Of 140,000 to 150,000 clones listed, approximately 80% are singletons. The CDR3 contains 14 residues. Trimming stripped 7 bases from V and 4 bases from J, with 14 bases between. The germline V gene has CDR1 SGHRS and CDR2 YFSETQ. This chain uses TRBV5-1 with TRBJ1-4; a possible D gene is TRBD1 (6 bases). This sequence was found in a human donor with acute or convalescent COVID-19. The donor label of this sample is uncertain. The sequenced material came from peripheral blood. The CDR3 DNA reads TGCGCCAGCGGCCCGACAGGCTTTAATGAAAAACTGTTTTTT. Encoded protein: CASGPTGFNEKLFF.